These 16 T cell receptor beta chains were all obtained from the same sample, sequenced in a study of CD8+CD57+ T cells in acquired aplastic anemia. Genomic DNA served as template for TCR beta VDJ and CDR3 profiling. TCRdb independently ran MiXCR on the reads; one entry per CDR3 protein. The sample records some 280,000 distinct CDR3 sequences, 55% to 65% being singletons. Source material: sorted CD4+, CD8+, or CD8+CD57+ T cells (not recorded which) from PBMCs. All receptors derive from a human donor with severe aplastic anemia or a healthy control (not recorded which).

The CDR3 loop reads CSAPGGGVEGYTF. The CDR3, as DNA: TGCAGTGCCCCGGGGGGTGGAGTAGAGGGCTACACCTTC. This chain connects TRBV20-1 to TRBJ1-2; D is perhaps TRBD1 (5 bases). Trimming pared 6 bases from V and 8 bases from J, leaving 19 bases between. The CDR3 covers 13 residues. Germline-derived CDR1 and CDR2 are DFQATT and SNEGSKA (reference sequence).

The J gene is TRBJ2-7, the V gene TRBV20-1, with TRBD2 matching over 9 bases. CDR1 is DFQATT, CDR2 SNEGSKA, per germline (reference sequence). The V gene end was trimmed by 3 bases and the J gene end by 4 bases; junction bases not matched to a gene: 7. This CDR3 has 14 amino acids. The CDR3 coding sequence is TGCAGTGCTAGGAGGCCTAGCGGGGTTTACGAGCAGTACTTC. Its protein product is CSARRPSGVYEQYF.

V usage is TRBV10-3 and J usage is TRBJ1-2; D is ambiguous. The CDR3 totals 13 residues. CDR1 and CDR2 from the germline V gene are ENHRY and SYGVKD. V was shortened by 7 bases and J by 3 bases, with 12 bases between the two germline ends. CDR3 coding DNA: TGTGCCATCACCCTGACGGGCGACTATGGCTACACCTTC. Residues: CAITLTGDYGYTF.

In DNA, the CDR3 is TGTGCCAGTAGTATAACGGTGGGACCCGGGGAGCTGTTTTTT. Encoded protein: CASSITVGPGELFF. The J gene is TRBJ2-2, the V gene TRBV19, with D perhaps matching TRBD1 or TRBD2 (5 bases each). The V end lost 2 bases, the J end lost 6 bases, and 10 bases lay between the germline ends. Germline V CDR1 and CDR2: LNHDA, SQIVND (reference sequence). The CDR3 extends over 14 amino acids.

The sample holds many counts of this clonotype. This chain uses TRBV9 with TRBJ1-1; D call uncertain. The CDR3 extends over 14 amino acids. Trimming took off 0 bases at V and 4 bases at J, with 10 bases between the two ends. The V gene's germline CDR1 is SGDLS and CDR2 YYNGEE. The CDR3 sequence: CASSVEPGITEAFF. The CDR3 DNA sequence: TGTGCCAGCAGCGTAGAGCCGGGGATCACTGAAGCTTTCTTT.

For the CDR3, the DNA is TGTGCCAGCAGTGATCGCGGGGGGTACGAGCATTTT. Encoded protein: CASSDRGGYEHF. This sequence joins TRBV2 and TRBJ1-5, with D possibly being TRBD1 (5 bases). This CDR3 contains 12 residues. Germline V gene data show CDR1 as SNHLY and CDR2 as FYNNEI. The ends were cut back, 3 bases at V and 14 bases at J, with 14 bases in the middle.

The genes are TRBV2 and TRBJ2-7, with 8 bases that match TRBD1. V gave up 0 bases and J gave up 6 bases; unmatched junction bases: 4. The CDR3 contains 14 residues. Germline lookup yields CDR1 SNHLY and CDR2 FYNNEI. The CDR3 DNA reads as TGTGCCAGCAGTGAAGCTCAGGGGGCAAGCGAGCAGTACTTC. This sequence encodes CASSEAQGASEQYF.

On this clonotype itself: With a much larger clone just one base away, this may be a read error. The V gene is TRBV7-2, the J gene TRBJ2-2; D gene ambiguous. The V end was cut by 5 bases, the J end by 6 bases, with 16 bases between. CDR3 length equals 15 residues. Germline assignment: CDR1 SGHTA and CDR2 FQGNSA. CDR3 DNA sequence: TGTGCCAGCAGCCAAGAAGGATCGATTGCCGGGGAGCTGTTTTTT. Translated, it gives CASSQEGSIAGELFF. Filled out from reference TRBV7-2 and TRBJ2-2, the complete variable domain reads GAGVSQSPSNKVTEKGKDVELRCDPISGHTALYWYRQSLGQGLEFLIYFQGNSAPDKSGLPSDRFSAERTGGSVSTLTIQRTQQEDSAVYLCASSQEGSIAGELFFGEGSRLTVL.

As for this clonotype: At one of its ends the junction is not consistent with the germline gene, which may arise from a read error. The chain combines TRBV11-2 with TRBJ2-3, with a possible D match to TRBD2 (6 bases). CDR3 length: 15 residues. CDR1 is SGHAT, CDR2 FQNNGV, per germline. DNA of the CDR3: TGTGCCAGTAGCTTAGGAACGGGAGTTGCAGATACGCAGTATTTT. Protein product: CASSLGTGVADTQYF.

This clonotype was picked up many times. This chain uses TRBV11-3 with TRBJ1-4; no firm D call. Trimming shortened V by 7 bases and J by 8 bases, and 17 bases separated the two germline ends. This CDR3 region has 14 residues. In germline, CDR1 is SGHNT, CDR2 YENEEA. For the CDR3, the DNA is TGTGCCAGCATCCAGGCTACTCCTAGAGAAAAACTGTTTTTT. This sequence encodes CASIQATPREKLFF.

This clonotype was counted between two and nine times. The V call is TRBV7-6, the J call TRBJ2-7; TRBD1 matches 9 bases. This CDR3 has 14 residues. V trimming: 4 bases; J trimming: 6 bases; junction bases outside the gene matches: 7. CDR1 is SGHVS and CDR2 is FNYEAQ in the germline V gene. CDR3 sequence: CASSSGQGGFEQYF. CDR3 nucleotides: TGTGCCAGCAGCTCGGGACAGGGCGGATTCGAGCAGTACTTC.

In this sample, this clonotype turned up once. The chain couples TRBV10-3 to TRBJ2-5; maybe TRBD1 (5 bases). The ends were cut back, 3 bases at V and 2 bases at J, with 13 bases in the middle. Germline loops: CDR1 ENHRY, CDR2 SYGVKD. The CDR3 length is 15 residues. The CDR3 bases are TGTGCCATCAGTGATTCGACAGAGCGACAAGAGACCCAGTACTTC. Its translation is CAISDSTERQETQYF.

CDR3 DNA: TGTGCCTGGTCCAGGAACTCCTACGAGCAGTACTTC. Translated: CAWSRNSYEQYF. J is TRBJ2-7 and V is TRBV30; D is undetermined. Germline CDR1 GTSNPN, CDR2 SVGIG (reference sequence). CDR3 size: 12 residues. The ends were cut back, 5 bases at V and 0 bases at J, with 8 bases in the middle.

The chain carries TRBV7-9 and TRBJ2-2; 10 bases agree with TRBD1. The V gene's germline CDR1 is SEHNR and CDR2 FQNEAQ (reference sequence). The CDR3 loop spans 16 amino acids. J was trimmed by 3 bases and V by 5 bases; bases with no gene match: 6. The CDR3 nucleotides read TGTGCCAGCAGCCAAGCGGGACAGGGGCACACCGGGGAGCTGTTTTTT. Translating gives CASSQAGQGHTGELFF.

Ten or more counts support this clonotype. The chain uses TRBV19 and TRBJ1-1; D is unclear. Germline-derived CDR1 and CDR2 are LNHDA and SQIVND (reference sequence). The CDR3 spans 14 residues. Deletions cut 4 bases from V and 4 bases from J, with 13 bases between. CDR3 nucleotide sequence: TGTGCCAGTAGTACGGTGGTTTCGGGCACTGAAGCTTTCTTT. This encodes CASSTVVSGTEAFF.

This chain links TRBV28 with TRBJ2-1, with TRBD2 as a possible D gene (5 bases). CDR3 length: 15 residues. Germline CDR1 reads MDHEN; CDR2 reads SYDVKM. The germline V and J ends were trimmed by 6 bases and 4 bases, with 16 bases remaining between them. CDR3 DNA: TGTGCCAGCAGAACCCCGGGGAACTCGTACAATGAGCAGTTCTTC. It translates to CASRTPGNSYNEQFF. The full variable domain, in which reference TRBV28 and TRBJ2-1 provide the parts outside the CDR3, is DVKVTQSSRYLVKRTGEKVFLECVQDMDHENMFWYRQDPGLGLRLIYFSYDVKMKEKGDIPEGYSVSREKKERFSLILESASTNQTSMYLCASRTPGNSYNEQFFGPGTRLTVL.